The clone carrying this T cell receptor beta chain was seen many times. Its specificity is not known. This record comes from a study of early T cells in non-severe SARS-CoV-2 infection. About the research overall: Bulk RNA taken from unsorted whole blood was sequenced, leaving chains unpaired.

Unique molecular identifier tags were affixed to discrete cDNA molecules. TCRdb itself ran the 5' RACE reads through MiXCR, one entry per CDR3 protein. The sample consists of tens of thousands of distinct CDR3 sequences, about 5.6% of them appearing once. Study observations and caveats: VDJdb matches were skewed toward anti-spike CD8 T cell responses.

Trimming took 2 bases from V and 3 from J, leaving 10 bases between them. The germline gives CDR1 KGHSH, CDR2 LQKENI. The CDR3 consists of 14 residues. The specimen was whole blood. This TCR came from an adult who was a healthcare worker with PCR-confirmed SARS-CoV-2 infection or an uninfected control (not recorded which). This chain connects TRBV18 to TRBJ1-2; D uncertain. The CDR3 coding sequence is TGTGCCAGCTCACCAGCCGCAGGAGACTATGGCTACACCTTC. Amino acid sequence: CASSPAAGDYGYTF.